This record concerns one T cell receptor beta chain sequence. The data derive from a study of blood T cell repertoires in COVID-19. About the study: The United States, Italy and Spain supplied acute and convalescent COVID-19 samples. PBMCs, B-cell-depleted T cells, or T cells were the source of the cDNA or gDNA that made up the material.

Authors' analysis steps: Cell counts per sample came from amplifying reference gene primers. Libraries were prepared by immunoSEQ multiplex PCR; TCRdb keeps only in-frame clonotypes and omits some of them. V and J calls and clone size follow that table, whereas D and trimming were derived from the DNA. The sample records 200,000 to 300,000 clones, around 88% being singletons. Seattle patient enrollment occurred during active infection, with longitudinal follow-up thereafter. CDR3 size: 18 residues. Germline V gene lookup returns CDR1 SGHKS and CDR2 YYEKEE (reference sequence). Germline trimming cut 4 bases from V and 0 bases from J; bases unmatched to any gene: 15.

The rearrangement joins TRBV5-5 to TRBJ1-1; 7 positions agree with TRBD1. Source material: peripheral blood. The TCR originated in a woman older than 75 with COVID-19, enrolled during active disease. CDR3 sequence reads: CASSPLTTGVILNTEAFF. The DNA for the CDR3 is TGTGCCAGCAGCCCTTTAACTACAGGGGTCATTCTGAACACTGAAGCTTTCTTT.